Below, one T cell receptor (beta chain) is given with its context. The target antigen is unknown. Each HIV-infected participant was given treatment in the United States. The study used samples holding 1-10 million cryopreserved PBMC before DNA extraction. An immunoSEQ assay, version v3.0, was performed at survey level. Produced via immunoSEQ multiplex PCR; TCRdb's table is partial and in-frame only. Counted here are about 22,000 clones, 88% occurring once; the ten biggest clones make up about 3.7%. The data are from a study of long-term antiretroviral therapy in people with HIV. Findings and caveats of the study: Repertoire composition at all time points was dominated by clones that had expanded before ART.

The material was unsorted PBMCs, obtained 2.3 years after starting antiretroviral therapy. The sequence came from a man aged 55 to 69 with HIV.

The CDR3 reads CATSGGSSTDTQYF. DNA for the CDR3: TGTGCCACCAGCGGGGGGAGTAGCACAGATACGCAGTATTTT. The gene calls are TRBV15 and TRBJ2-3; a weak D match, TRBD2 (6 bases). V was trimmed by 5 bases and J by 0 bases, leaving 9 bases between them. This CDR3 contains 14 residues. The germline gives CDR1 LNHNV, CDR2 YYDKDF (reference sequence).